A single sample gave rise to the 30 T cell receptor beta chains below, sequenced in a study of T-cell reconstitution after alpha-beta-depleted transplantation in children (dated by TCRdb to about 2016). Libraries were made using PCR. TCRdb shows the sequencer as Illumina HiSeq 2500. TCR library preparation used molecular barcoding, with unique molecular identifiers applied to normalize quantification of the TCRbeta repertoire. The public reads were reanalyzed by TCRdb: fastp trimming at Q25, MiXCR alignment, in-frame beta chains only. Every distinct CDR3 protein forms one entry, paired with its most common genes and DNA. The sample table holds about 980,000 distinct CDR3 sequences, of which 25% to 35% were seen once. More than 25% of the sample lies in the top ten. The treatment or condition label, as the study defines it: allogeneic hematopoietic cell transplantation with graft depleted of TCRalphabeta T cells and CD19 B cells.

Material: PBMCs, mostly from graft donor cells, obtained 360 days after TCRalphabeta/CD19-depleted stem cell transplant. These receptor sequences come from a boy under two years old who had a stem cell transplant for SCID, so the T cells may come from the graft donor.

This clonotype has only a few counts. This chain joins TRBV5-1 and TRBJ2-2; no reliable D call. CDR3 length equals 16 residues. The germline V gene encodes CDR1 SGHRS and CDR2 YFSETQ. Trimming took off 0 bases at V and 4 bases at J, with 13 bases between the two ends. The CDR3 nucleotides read TGCGCCAGCAGCTTGGCTTCTGGCTTGGGCACCGGGGAGCTGTTTTTT. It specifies CASSLASGLGTGELFF.

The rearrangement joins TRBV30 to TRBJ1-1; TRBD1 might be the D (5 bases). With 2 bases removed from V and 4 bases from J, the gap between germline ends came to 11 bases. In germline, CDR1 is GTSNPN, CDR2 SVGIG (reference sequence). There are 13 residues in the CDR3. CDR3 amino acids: CAWSSGRGTEAFF. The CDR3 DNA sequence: TGTGCCTGGAGTTCAGGGCGGGGCACTGAAGCTTTCTTT.

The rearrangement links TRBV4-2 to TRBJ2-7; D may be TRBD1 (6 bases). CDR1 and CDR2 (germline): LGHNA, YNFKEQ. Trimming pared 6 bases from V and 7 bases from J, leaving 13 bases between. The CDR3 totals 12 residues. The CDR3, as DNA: TGTGCCAGCAGGATCCCCCAGGGGGAGCAGTACTTC. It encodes CASRIPQGEQYF.

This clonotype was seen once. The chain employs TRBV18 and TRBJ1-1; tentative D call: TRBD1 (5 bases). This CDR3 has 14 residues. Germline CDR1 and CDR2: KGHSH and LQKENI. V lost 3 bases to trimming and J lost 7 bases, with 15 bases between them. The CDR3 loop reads CASSPETGTGEAFF. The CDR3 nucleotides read TGTGCCAGCTCACCCGAGACGGGGACGGGTGAAGCTTTCTTT.

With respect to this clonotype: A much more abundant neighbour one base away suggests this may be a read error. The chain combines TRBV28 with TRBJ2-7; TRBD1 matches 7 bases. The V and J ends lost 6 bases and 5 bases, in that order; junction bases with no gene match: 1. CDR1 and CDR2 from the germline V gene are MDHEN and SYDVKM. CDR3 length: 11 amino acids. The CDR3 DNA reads TGTGCCAGCAGGACAGGGAACGAGCAGTACTTC. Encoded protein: CASRTGNEQYF.

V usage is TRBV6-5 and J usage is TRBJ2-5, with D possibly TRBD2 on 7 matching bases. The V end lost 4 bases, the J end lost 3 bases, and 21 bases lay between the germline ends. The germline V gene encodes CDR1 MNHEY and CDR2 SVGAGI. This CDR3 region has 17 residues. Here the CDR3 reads CASSSPWGGAEKETQYF. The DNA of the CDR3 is TGTGCCAGCAGTTCCCCCTGGGGGGGGGCCGAGAAAGAGACCCAGTACTTC.

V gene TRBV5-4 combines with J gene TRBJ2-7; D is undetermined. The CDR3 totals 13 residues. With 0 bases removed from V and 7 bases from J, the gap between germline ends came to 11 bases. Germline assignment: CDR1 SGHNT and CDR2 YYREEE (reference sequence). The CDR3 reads CASSLAGPAEQYF. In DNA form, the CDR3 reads TGTGCCAGCAGCTTGGCCGGTCCAGCAGAGCAGTACTTC.

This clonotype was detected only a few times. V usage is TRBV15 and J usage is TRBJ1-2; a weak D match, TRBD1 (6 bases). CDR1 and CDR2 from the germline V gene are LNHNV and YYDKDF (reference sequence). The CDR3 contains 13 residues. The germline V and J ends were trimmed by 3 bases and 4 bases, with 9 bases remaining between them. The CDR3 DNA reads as TGTGCCACCAGCAGCTGGGACATCTATGGCTACACCTTC. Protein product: CATSSWDIYGYTF.

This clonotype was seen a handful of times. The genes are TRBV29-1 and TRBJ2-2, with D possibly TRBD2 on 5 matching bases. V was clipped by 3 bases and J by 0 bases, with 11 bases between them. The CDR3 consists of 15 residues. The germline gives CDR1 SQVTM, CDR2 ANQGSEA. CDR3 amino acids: CSVEVRGTNTGELFF. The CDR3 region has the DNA TGCAGCGTTGAGGTCCGGGGAACGAACACCGGGGAGCTGTTTTTT.

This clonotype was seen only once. This chain's CDR3 is CASSYTGPNTEAFF. Here the CDR3 DNA reads TGTGCCAGCAGTTACACAGGGCCGAACACTGAAGCTTTCTTT. The rearrangement links TRBV6-5 to TRBJ1-1; D possibly corresponds to TRBD1 (6 bases). V was shortened by 2 bases and J by 1 base, with 8 bases between the two germline ends. This CDR3 has 14 residues. Germline V lookup: CDR1 MNHEY, CDR2 SVGAGI.

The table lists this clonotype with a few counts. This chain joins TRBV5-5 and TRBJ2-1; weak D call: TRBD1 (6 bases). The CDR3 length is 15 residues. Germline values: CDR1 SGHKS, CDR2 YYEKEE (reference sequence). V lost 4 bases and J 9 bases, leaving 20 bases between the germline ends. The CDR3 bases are TGTGCCAGCAGCCGTTTGACAGGCTGGTCGAGTGAGCAGTTCTTC. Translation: CASSRLTGWSSEQFF.

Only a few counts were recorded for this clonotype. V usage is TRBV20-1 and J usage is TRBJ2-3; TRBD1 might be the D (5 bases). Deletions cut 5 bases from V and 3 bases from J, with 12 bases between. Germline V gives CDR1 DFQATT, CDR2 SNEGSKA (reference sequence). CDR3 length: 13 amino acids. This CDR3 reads CSAPFPGTDTQYF. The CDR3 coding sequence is TGCAGTGCTCCTTTCCCAGGGACAGATACGCAGTATTTT.

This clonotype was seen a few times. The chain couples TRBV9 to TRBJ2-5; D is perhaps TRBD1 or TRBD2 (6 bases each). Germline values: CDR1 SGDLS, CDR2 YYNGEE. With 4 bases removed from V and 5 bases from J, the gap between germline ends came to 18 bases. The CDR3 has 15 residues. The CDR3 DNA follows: TGTGCCAGCAGCTCACTAGGGGGGAGCGGTGAGACCCAGTACTTC. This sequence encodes CASSSLGGSGETQYF.

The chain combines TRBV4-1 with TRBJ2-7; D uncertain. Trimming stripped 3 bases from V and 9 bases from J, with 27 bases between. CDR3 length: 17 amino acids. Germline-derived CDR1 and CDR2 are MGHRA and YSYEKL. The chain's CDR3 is CASSHPGTYFQPQVQYF. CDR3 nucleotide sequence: TGCGCCAGCAGCCACCCAGGCACTTACTTCCAGCCGCAGGTGCAGTACTTC.

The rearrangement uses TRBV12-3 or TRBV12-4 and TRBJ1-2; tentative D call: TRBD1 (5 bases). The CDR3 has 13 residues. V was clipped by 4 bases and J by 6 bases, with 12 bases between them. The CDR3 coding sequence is TGTGCCAGCAGTTCAGCCGGGGGAGATGGCTACACCTTC. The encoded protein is CASSSAGGDGYTF.

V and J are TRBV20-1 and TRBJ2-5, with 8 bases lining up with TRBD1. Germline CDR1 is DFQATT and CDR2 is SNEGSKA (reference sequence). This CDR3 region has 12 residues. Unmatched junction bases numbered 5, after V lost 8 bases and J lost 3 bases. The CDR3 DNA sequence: TGCAGTTTCGACAGGGGCGAAGAGACCCAGTACTTC. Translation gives CSFDRGEETQYF.

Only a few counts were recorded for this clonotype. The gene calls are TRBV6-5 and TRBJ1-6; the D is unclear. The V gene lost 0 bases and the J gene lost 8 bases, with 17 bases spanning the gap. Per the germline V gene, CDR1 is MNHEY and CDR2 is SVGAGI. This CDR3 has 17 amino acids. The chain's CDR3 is CASSYSSGGSGDSPLHF. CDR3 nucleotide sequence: TGTGCCAGCAGTTACTCGTCGGGCGGTTCCGGGGATTCACCCCTCCACTTT.

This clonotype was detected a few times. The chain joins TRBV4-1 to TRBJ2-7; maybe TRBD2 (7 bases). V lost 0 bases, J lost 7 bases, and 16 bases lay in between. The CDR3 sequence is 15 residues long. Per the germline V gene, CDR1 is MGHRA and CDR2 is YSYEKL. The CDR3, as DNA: TGCGCCAGCAGCCAAGATCGACTGGGGGGGCTGGAGCAGTACTTC. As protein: CASSQDRLGGLEQYF.

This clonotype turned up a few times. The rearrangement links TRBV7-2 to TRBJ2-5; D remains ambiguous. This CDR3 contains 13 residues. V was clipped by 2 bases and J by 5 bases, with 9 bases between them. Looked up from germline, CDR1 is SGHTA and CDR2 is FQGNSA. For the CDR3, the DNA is TGTGCCAGCAGCTTACAGCACTTGGAGACCCAGTACTTC. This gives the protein CASSLQHLETQYF.

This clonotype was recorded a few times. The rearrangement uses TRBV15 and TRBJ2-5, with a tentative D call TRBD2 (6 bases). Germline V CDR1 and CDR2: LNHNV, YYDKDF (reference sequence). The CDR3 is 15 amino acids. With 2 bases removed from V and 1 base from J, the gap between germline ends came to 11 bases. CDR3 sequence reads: CATSRTGTLQETQYF. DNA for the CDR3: TGTGCCACCAGCAGAACCGGGACTCTCCAAGAGACCCAGTACTTC.

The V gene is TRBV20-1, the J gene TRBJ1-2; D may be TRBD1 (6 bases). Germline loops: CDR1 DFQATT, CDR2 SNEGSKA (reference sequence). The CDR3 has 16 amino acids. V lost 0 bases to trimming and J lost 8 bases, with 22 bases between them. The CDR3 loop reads CSARDPGMGAMDGYTF. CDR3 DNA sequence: TGCAGTGCTAGAGATCCGGGTATGGGGGCGATGGACGGCTACACCTTC.

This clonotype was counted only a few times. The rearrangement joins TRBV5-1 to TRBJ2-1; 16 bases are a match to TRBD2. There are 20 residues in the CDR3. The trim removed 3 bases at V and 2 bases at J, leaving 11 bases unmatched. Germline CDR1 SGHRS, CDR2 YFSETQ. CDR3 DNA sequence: TGCGCCAGCAGCTCACTCGGGACTAGCGGGGGGGCTGAGGCCTACAATGAGCAGTTCTTC. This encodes CASSSLGTSGGAEAYNEQFF. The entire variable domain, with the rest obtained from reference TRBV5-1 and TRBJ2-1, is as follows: KAGVTQTPRYLIKTRGQQVTLSCSPISGHRSVSWYQQTPGQGLQFLFEYFSETQRNKGNFPGRFSGRQFSNSRSEMNVSTLELGDSALYLCASSSLGTSGGAEAYNEQFFGPGTRLTVL.

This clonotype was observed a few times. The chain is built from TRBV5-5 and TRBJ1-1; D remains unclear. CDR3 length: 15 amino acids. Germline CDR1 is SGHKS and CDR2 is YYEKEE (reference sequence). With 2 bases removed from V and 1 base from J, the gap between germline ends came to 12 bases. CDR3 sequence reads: CASSFSYPGNTEAFF. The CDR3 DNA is TGTGCCAGCAGCTTTTCTTACCCGGGGAACACTGAAGCTTTCTTT.

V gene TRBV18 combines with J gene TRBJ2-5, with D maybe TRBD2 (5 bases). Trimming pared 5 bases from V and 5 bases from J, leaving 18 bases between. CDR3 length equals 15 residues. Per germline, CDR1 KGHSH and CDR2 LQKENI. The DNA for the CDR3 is TGTGCCAGCTCAACCTACGCGGACTTTGCTGAGACCCAGTACTTC. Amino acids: CASSTYADFAETQYF. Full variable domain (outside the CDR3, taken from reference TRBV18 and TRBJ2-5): NAGVMQNPRHLVRRRGQEARLRCSPMKGHSHVYWYRQLPEEGLKFMVYLQKENIIDESGMPKERFSAEFPKEGPSILRIQQVVRGDSAAYFCASSTYADFAETQYFGPGTRLLVL.

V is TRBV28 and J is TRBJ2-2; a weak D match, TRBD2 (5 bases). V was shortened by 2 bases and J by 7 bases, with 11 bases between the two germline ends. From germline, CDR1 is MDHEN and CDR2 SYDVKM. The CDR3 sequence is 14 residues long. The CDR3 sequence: CASSLILRVGELFF. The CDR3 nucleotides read TGTGCCAGCAGTTTAATCTTGCGGGTCGGGGAGCTGTTTTTT.

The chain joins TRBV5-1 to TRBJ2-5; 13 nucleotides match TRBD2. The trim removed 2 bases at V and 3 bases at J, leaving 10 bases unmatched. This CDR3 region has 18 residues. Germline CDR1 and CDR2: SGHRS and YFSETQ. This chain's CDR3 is CASSFFTSGGDREETQYF. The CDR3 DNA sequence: TGCGCCAGCAGCTTCTTCACTAGCGGGGGGGACCGGGAAGAGACCCAGTACTTC.

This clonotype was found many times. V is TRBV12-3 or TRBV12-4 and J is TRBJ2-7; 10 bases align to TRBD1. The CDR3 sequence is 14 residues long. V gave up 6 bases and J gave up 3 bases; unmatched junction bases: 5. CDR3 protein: CASSLRDRGYEQYF. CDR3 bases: TGTGCCAGCAGCTTAAGGGACAGGGGCTACGAGCAGTACTTC.

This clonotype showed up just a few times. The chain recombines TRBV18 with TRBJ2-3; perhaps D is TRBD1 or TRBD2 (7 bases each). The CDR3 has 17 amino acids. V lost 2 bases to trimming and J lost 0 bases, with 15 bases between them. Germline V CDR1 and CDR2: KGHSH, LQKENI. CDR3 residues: CASSPRGGGRSTDTQYF. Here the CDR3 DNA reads TGTGCCAGCTCACCAAGGGGAGGGGGCCGAAGCACAGATACGCAGTATTTT.

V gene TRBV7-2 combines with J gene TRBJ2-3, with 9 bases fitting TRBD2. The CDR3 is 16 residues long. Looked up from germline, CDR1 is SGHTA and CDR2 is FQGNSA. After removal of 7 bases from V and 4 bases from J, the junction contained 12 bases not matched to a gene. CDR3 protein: CASTLGPAGGSDTQYF. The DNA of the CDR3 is TGTGCCAGCACCCTAGGGCCAGCGGGGGGCTCAGATACGCAGTATTTT.

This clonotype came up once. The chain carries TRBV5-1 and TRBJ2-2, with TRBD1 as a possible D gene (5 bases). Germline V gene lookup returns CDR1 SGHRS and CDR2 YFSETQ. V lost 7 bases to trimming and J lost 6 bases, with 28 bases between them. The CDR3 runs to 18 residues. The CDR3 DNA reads TGCGCCAGCGTCGTGGGGCCCACGTTTGTATCTTTGTCCGGGGAGCTGTTTTTT. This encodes CASVVGPTFVSLSGELFF.